This T cell receptor beta chain comes out of a study of blood T cell repertoires in COVID-19. Background on the study: T cells, B-cell-depleted T cells, or PBMCs supplied cDNA or gDNA.

This CDR3 contains 14 residues. V dropped 6 bases and J dropped 1 base, with 12 bases sitting between them. From germline, CDR1 is MNHEY and CDR2 SVGAGI. The repertoire was sequenced with immunoSEQ multiplex PCR; TCRdb's copy has only in-frame clones and lacks some. The sample has roughly 200,000 clones; approximately 85% are singletons. The sequencing sample was made of peripheral blood. This TCR was recovered from a woman aged 55-70 years with acute or convalescent COVID-19. This rearrangement joins TRBV6-5 to TRBJ1-1; D may be TRBD1 (6 bases). Here the CDR3 DNA reads TGTGCCAGCAGCGTAACAGGGCCGAACACTGAAGCTTTCTTT. This translates into CASSVTGPNTEAFF.